The T cell receptor beta chain described here comes from a study of T cell changes during pregnancy in multiple sclerosis. This table comes from immunoSEQ multiplex PCR, and its TCRdb copy is limited to in-frame clones, with some not included. The top ten clones hold roughly 0.67% of a sample with around 40,000 clones, about 92% of them seen once. The length of the CDR3 is 18 residues. V shed 7 bases and J 0 bases; nucleotides not matched to a gene: 11. The germline gives CDR1 SNHLY, CDR2 FYNNEI. This sequence originates from a female donor with multiple sclerosis, enrolled in a pregnancy study. Sequenced here: CD4+ T cells from peripheral blood mononuclear cells, sampled in the third trimester of pregnancy. The chain couples TRBV2 to TRBJ2-6; TRBD1 matches at 8 bases. The CDR3 bases are TGTGCCAGCACCCTAGACAGGGGCATCCGCTCTGGGGCCAACGTCCTGACTTTC. Amino acid sequence: CASTLDRGIRSGANVLTF. Full variable domain (outside the CDR3, taken from reference TRBV2 and TRBJ2-6): EPEVTQTPSHQVTQMGQEVILRCVPISNHLYFYWYRQILGQKVEFLVSFYNNEISEKSEIFDDQFSVERPDGSNFTLKIRSTKLEDSAMYFCASTLDRGIRSGANVLTFGAGSRLTVL.